This T cell receptor (beta chain) is from a study of cytomegalovirus exposure and HLA in healthy donors. Notes on the study in general: A later analysis found most CMV-associated TCR beta chains apparently HLA-restricted. About 87% or about 30% of the time was how often most TCR beta V segments were productive, according to an earlier analysis.

Concerning this clone itself: Its cognate antigen is unknown.

This CDR3 is 17 amino acids long. Germline V gene sequence: CDR1 SGHRS, CDR2 YFSETQ. Germline trimming cut 2 bases from V and 6 bases from J; bases unmatched to any gene: 10. PCR primers comprised 60 Vbeta and 13 Jbeta primers. Sequenced by immunoSEQ multiplex PCR; TCRdb stores in-frame clones only, minus some. The profile shows roughly 150,000 clones, approximately 82% of them singletons. This chain connects TRBV5-1 to TRBJ2-3, with 12 nucleotides matching TRBD2. Sequencing was performed on PBMCs. This sequence was found in a young man in good health and CMV-seropositive. In DNA, the CDR3 is TGCGCCAGCAGCTTAGGCGGACTAGCGGGATTTTACGATACGCAGTATTTT. This translates into CASSLGGLAGFYDTQYF. Drawing the rest from reference TRBV5-1 and TRBJ2-3, the complete variable domain is KAGVTQTPRYLIKTRGQQVTLSCSPISGHRSVSWYQQTPGQGLQFLFEYFSETQRNKGNFPGRFSGRQFSNSRSEMNVSTLELGDSALYLCASSLGGLAGFYDTQYFGPGTRLTVL.